This T cell receptor (beta chain) was recovered during a study of OX40 agonist ivuxolimab in advanced cancers. The protocol was immunoSEQ multiplex PCR, while the TCRdb copy is restricted to in-frame clones and leaves out a portion. The sample yields 25,000 to 30,000 clones, approximately 89% seen once. No patient had autoimmune disease or received systemic immunosuppression. The CDR3 runs to 13 residues. Germline-derived CDR1 and CDR2 are LNHDA and SQIVND (reference sequence). Trimming removed 2 bases at V and 6 bases at J, with 7 bases between. Here the sequenced sample was CD4+ or CD8+ T cells sorted from blood, taken in a trial of the OX40 agonist ivuxolimab. The source is an adult with an advanced solid tumor such as melanoma, head and neck, liver or kidney cancer. This rearrangement joins TRBV19 to TRBJ1-4; D is undetermined. In DNA form, the CDR3 reads TGTGCCAGTAGTATATTTACGGATGAAAAACTGTTTTTT. Residues: CASSIFTDEKLFF.